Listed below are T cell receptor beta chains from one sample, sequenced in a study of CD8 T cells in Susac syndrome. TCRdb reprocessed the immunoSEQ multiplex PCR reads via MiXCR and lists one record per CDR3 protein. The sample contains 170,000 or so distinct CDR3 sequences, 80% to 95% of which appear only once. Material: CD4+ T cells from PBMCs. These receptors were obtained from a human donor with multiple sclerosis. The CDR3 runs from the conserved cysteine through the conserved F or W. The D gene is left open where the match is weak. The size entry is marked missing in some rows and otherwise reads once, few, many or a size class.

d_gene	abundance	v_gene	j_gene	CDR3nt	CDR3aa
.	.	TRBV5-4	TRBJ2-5	TGTGCCAGCAGCTTGCGGCAGGGGTCCCAGCGGGGACGCCAAGAGACCCAGTACTTC	CASSLRQGSQRGRQETQYF
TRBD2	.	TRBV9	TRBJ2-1	TGTGCCAGCAGCTTCACTAGCGGGAGGGCCCATAATGAGCAGTTCTTC	CASSFTSGRAHNEQFF
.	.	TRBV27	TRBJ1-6	TGTGCCAGCAGTTATAATACCGACAATAATTCACCCCTCCACTTT	CASSYNTDNNSPLHF
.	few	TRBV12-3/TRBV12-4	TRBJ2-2	TGTGCCAGCAGTTTAGTGGGCCGCGGGGAGCTGTTTTTT	CASSLVGRGELFF
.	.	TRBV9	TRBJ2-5	TGTGCCAGCAGCGTAGCCCCCGGGGAGACCCAGTACTTC	CASSVAPGETQYF
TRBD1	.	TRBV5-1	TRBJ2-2	TGCGCCAGCAGCTTGGCCGCGGGACAGGGAGGCACCGGGGAGCTGTTTTTT	CASSLAAGQGGTGELFF
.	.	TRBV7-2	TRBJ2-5	TGTGCCAGCAGCTTAGGGTCCACCCCCAACGGGGAGACCCAGTACTTC	CASSLGSTPNGETQYF
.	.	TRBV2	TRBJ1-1	TGTGCCAGCACTGAGGAACAGTCAGAAGCTTTCTTT	CASTEEQSEAFF
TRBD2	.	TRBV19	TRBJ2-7	TGTGCCAGTAGCGGACCGAGTAGCGGGAGAGGTGGCGCCTACGAGCAGTACTTC	CASSGPSSGRGGAYEQYF
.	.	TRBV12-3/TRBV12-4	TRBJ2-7	TGTGCCAGCAGGGACACCTACGAGCAGTACTTC	CASRDTYEQYF
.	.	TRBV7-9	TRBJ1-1	TGTGCCAGCAGCTACTTAAGGAATACTGAAGCTTTCTTT	CASSYLRNTEAFF
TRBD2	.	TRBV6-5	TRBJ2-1	TGTGCCAGCATGCGGCTAGCGGACAATGAGCAGTTCTTC	CASMRLADNEQFF
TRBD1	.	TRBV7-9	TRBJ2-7	TGTGCCAGCGTACGACAGGGGGCGGTCGAGCAGTACTTC	CASVRQGAVEQYF
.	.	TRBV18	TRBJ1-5	TGTGCCAGCTCGCAGTATCAGGGCGGAAATAGCAATCAGCCCCAGCATTTT	CASSQYQGGNSNQPQHF
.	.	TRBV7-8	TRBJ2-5	TGTGCCAGCACGCCAAGGTCGGGACCCGCGGAGACCCAGTACTTC	CASTPRSGPAETQYF
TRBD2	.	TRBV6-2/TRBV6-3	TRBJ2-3	TGTGCCAGCAAGATCGCCGGACTAGCGGACCACACAGATACGCAGTATTTT	CASKIAGLADHTDTQYF
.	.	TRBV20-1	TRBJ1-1	TGCAGTGCTAGAAGGGTTATATCAGGGTCCCAGAACACTGAAGCTTTCTTT	CSARRVISGSQNTEAFF
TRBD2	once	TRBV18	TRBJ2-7	TGTGCCAGCTCAACCGGGACTAGCGGGGCCCTCTACGAGCAGTACTTC	CASSTGTSGALYEQYF
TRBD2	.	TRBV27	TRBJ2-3	TGTGCCAGCAGCGTGGGACTAGCGGGGACAGATACGCAGTATTTT	CASSVGLAGTDTQYF
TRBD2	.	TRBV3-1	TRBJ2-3	TGTGCCAGCAGCCGCCTAGCGGGGGGAGACACAGATACGCAGTATTTT	CASSRLAGGDTDTQYF